This TCR beta chain was found in a study of monozygotic twins with inflammatory bowel disease. Findings of the study overall: Clonotypes shared with others were fewer in IBD patients than in healthy twins, especially with disease activity.

Germline-derived CDR1 and CDR2 are WSHSY and SAAADI. CDR3 length: 15 amino acids. Comment on this clonotype: The antigen is unknown.

TCRalpha and TCRbeta cDNA went through two nested PCRs of roughly 15 and 9 cycles. TCRdb reprocessed the 5' RACE reads, with one entry per CDR3 protein and no DNA. Recorded for this sample: roughly 330,000 distinct CDR3 sequences. One blood sample of about 2.5 ml was taken from each donor. This sequence joins TRBV10-2 and TRBJ2-7. The source is a human donor with ulcerative colitis or Crohn's disease, or a healthy co-twin of an affected twin (not recorded which). Material for sequencing was blood. The CDR3 sequence is CASRDSGQGTYEQYF.